This T cell receptor beta chain was identified during a study of blood T cell repertoires in COVID-19. About the research overall: The United States, Italy and Spain provided the acute and convalescent COVID-19 samples.

Germline V gene lookup returns CDR1 SGHRS and CDR2 YFSETQ. V was cut by 4 bases and J by 8 bases, with 15 bases left in between. The CDR3 is 14 amino acids. Clones were sequenced by immunoSEQ multiplex PCR, and TCRdb holds only the in-frame ones, with some missing. The data show fewer than 250,000 clones, roughly nine tenths seen once. The chain couples TRBV5-1 to TRBJ1-4; the D gene is possibly TRBD1 (5 bases). The TCR sequence derives from a man between 40 and 49 years old with acute or convalescent COVID-19. Sequencing was done on a sample of peripheral blood. DNA of the CDR3: TGCGCCAGCAGCCCACAGGCGGATCGGGAAAAACTGTTTTTT. It translates to CASSPQADREKLFF.